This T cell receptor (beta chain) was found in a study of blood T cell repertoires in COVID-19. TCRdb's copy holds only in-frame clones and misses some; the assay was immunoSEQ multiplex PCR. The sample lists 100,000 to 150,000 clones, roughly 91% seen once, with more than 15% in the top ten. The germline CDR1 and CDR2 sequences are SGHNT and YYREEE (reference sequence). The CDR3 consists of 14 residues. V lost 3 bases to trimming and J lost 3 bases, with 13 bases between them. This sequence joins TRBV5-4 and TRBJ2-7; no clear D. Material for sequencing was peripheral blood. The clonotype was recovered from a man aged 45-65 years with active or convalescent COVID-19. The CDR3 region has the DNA TGTGCCAGCAGCTACACCACCAACAGCTACGAGCAGTACTTC. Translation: CASSYTTNSYEQYF.